This TCR beta chain derives from a study of T cells after yellow fever vaccination. Study outcomes and limitations: In post-booster samples, most primary-vaccination clones reappeared (roughly 96% CD4, 88% CD8).

The V and J ends lost 0 bases and 10 bases respectively, with 19 bases between them. Germline V lookup: CDR1 SGHRS, CDR2 YFSETQ. The CDR3 is 16 residues long. This clonotype was detected many times. No antigen is known for it. Each CDR3 protein gets one entry after TCRdb re-called the 5' RACE reads with MiXCR. The sample has about 210,000 distinct CDR3 sequences; under 3.5% are singletons. This receptor was taken from a man aged 18 to 30 who received the YFV17D yellow fever vaccine. This sample comprised CD4+ T cells sorted from PBMCs, obtained 10 days after the yellow fever booster vaccination. This chain joins TRBV5-1 and TRBJ2-2, with D possibly matching TRBD2 (6 bases). CDR3 in amino acids: CASSLEPLRGREELFF. The CDR3 bases are TGCGCCAGCAGCTTGGAACCGTTGCGGGGCCGGGAGGAGCTGTTTTTT. The full variable domain, completed using reference TRBV5-1 and TRBJ2-2, is KAGVTQTPRYLIKTRGQQVTLSCSPISGHRSVSWYQQTPGQGLQFLFEYFSETQRNKGNFPGRFSGRQFSNSRSEMNVSTLELGDSALYLCASSLEPLRGREELFFGEGSRLTVL.